The source of this T cell receptor beta chain is a study of blood T cell repertoires in COVID-19. Study context: Samples came from the United States, Italy and Spain, spanning acute and convalescent COVID-19. The cDNA or gDNA used as material had been derived from T cells, B-cell-depleted T cells, or PBMCs.

In the original workflow: How many nucleated cells were present was estimated from reference gene primer amplification. Data came from immunoSEQ multiplex PCR; TCRdb stores just in-frame clones and leaves some out. D and trimming come from the DNA, and the V and J calls and clone size come from that table. Among 80,000 to 95,000 clones listed, more than 70% were seen once. V trimming: 3 bases; J trimming: 3 bases; junction bases outside the gene matches: 5. The CDR3 extends over 16 amino acids. The germline CDR1 and CDR2 sequences are LNHNV and YYDKDF (reference sequence). V and J are TRBV15 and TRBJ2-1; 10 bases are shared with TRBD2. The sequenced sample consisted of peripheral blood. This TCR derives from a human donor in a cohort sampled during active COVID-19. CDR3 in amino acids: CATSSLKRGGYNEQFF. The CDR3, as DNA: TGTGCCACCAGCAGTCTGAAGCGGGGGGGCTACAATGAGCAGTTCTTC.